These 6 T cell receptor beta chains originate from one sample sequenced in a study of T cells after yellow fever vaccination. TCRdb analysed the 5' RACE reads with MiXCR anew, one entry per CDR3 protein. This sample has around 100,000 distinct CDR3 sequences, with around 5.8% found just once. The material sequenced was CD8+ T cells sorted from PBMCs, taken 10 days after the yellow fever booster vaccination. These TCRs come from a man aged 18 to 29 who received the YFV17D yellow fever vaccine.

This clonotype was counted at least ten times. J is TRBJ2-7 and V is TRBV4-1; 11 nucleotides match TRBD2. The CDR3 is 15 amino acids. V gave up 0 bases and J gave up 6 bases; unmatched junction bases: 4. Germline V CDR1 and CDR2: MGHRA, YSYEKL. The CDR3 DNA reads as TGCGCCAGCAGCCAAGAGGGACTAGCGGAATTCGAGCAGTACTTC. This sequence encodes CASSQEGLAEFEQYF.

This clonotype showed up just a few times. The chain uses TRBV6-1 and TRBJ2-7, with TRBD1 matching 8 bases. V was pared by 6 bases and J by 2 bases, with 9 bases of the junction left unmatched. The germline V gene has CDR1 MNHNS and CDR2 SASEGT. The length of the CDR3 is 15 residues. Written as DNA, the CDR3 is TGTGCCAGCAGAATACAGGGGGTAGGAACCTACGAGCAGTACGTC. Residues: CASRIQGVGTYEQYV.

The chain couples TRBV12-3 or TRBV12-4 to TRBJ2-3, with D possibly being TRBD2 (5 bases). This CDR3 spans 13 amino acids. The V end lost 7 bases, the J end lost 4 bases, and 12 bases lay between the germline ends. The CDR3 bases are TGTGCCAGCACCACGGGGAAAGCAGATACGCAGTATTTT. This codes for CASTTGKADTQYF.

The V call is TRBV12-3 or TRBV12-4, the J call TRBJ2-5, with TRBD2 identical over 8 bases. V shed 3 bases, J shed 2 bases, and the junction held 11 bases outside the gene matches. This CDR3 contains 17 residues. CDR3 DNA: TGTGCCAGCAGTTTGTATCCCAGCGGGGGTTGGCAAGAGACCCAGTACTTC. The encoded protein is CASSLYPSGGWQETQYF.

The chain has TRBV4-3 and TRBJ2-3; possible D gene TRBD2, 6 bases. This CDR3 has 16 amino acids. Trimming pared 1 base from V and 4 bases from J, leaving 15 bases between. From germline, CDR1 is LGHNA and CDR2 YSLEER. CDR3 in amino acids: CASSQGMAGTADTQYF. The CDR3 DNA sequence: TGCGCCAGCAGCCAAGGGATGGCGGGGACCGCAGATACGCAGTATTTT.

This clonotype was seen more than once but under ten times. The chain is built from TRBV5-5 and TRBJ1-5; D may be TRBD1 (6 bases). Germline V CDR1 and CDR2: SGHKS, YYEKEE (reference sequence). Trimming left V 3 bases short and J 4 bases short, with 11 bases between. CDR3 length: 14 amino acids. The DNA of the CDR3 is TGTGCCAGCAGCTGGACAGAGCTAAATCAGCCCCAGCATTTT. Its translation: CASSWTELNQPQHF.